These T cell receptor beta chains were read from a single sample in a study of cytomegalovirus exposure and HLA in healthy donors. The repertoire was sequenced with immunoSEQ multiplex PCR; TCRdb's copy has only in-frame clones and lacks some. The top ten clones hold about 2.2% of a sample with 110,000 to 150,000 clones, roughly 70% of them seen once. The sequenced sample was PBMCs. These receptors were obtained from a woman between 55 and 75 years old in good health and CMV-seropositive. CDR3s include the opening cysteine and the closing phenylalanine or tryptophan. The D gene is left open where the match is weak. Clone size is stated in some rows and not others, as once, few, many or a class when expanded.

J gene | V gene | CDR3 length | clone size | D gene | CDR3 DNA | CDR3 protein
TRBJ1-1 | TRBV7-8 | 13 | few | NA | TGTGCCAGCAGCTCCAGGGTGGTCACTGAAGCTTTCTTT | CASSSRVVTEAFF
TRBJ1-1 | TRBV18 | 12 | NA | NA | TGTGCCAGCTCACCACGGCAGATTGAAGCTTTCTTT | CASSPRQIEAFF
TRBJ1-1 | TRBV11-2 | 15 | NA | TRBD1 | TGTGCCAGCAGCTTAAGACAGGGCATGAACACTGAAGCTTTCTTT | CASSLRQGMNTEAFF
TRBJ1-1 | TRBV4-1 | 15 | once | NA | TGCGCCAGCAGCCAAGATTCGCCGGGGAACACTGAAGCTTTCTTT | CASSQDSPGNTEAFF
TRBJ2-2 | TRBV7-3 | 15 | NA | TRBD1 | TGTGCCAGCAGCCCAGGGGGCTCGAACACCGGGGAGCTGTTTTTT | CASSPGGSNTGELFF
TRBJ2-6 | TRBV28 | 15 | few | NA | TGTGCCAGCAGCCCCAGGGGTGACGGGGCCAACGTCCTGACTTTC | CASSPRGDGANVLTF
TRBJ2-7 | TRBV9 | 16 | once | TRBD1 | TGTGCCAGCAGCGTAGATCTTGCGACAGGGGTCTCCGAGCAGTACTTC | CASSVDLATGVSEQYF
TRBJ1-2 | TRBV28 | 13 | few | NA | TGTGCCAGCAGAAATACGGGGGTCTATGGCTACACCTTC | CASRNTGVYGYTF
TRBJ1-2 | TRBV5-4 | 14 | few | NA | TGTGCCAGCAGCTTGGATGCGGGGATCTATGGCTACACCTTC | CASSLDAGIYGYTF
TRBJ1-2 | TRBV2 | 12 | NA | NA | TGTGCCAGCACAGACGGACAGCTTGGCTACACCTTC | CASTDGQLGYTF
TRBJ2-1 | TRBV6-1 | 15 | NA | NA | TGTGCCAGCAGTTCACTCAGGGGACCCCTCAATGAGCAGTTCTTC | CASSSLRGPLNEQFF
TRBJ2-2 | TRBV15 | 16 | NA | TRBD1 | TGTGCCACCAGCAGAGAAGGGGGCATTAGGATCGGGGAGCTGTTTTTT | CATSREGGIRIGELFF
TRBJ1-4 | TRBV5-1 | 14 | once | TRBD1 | TGCGCCAGCAGCTTAGGACAGGGTGGTGAAAAACTGTTTTTT | CASSLGQGGEKLFF
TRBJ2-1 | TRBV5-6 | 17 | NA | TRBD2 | TGTGCCAGCAGCCTTTGGACTAGCGGGAGGAAATACAATGAGCAGTTCTTC | CASSLWTSGRKYNEQFF
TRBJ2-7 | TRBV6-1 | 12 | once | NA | TGTGCCAGCACCGGGGACACCTACGAGCAGTACTTC | CASTGDTYEQYF
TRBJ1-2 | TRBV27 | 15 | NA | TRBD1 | TGTGCCAGCAGTTTGGGGGACAGGGGCTTCGCTGGCTACACCTTC | CASSLGDRGFAGYTF
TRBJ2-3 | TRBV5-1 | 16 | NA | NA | TGCGCCAGCAGCTTGGATGCAGGAGGCCGCTCGAATACGCAGTATTTT | CASSLDAGGRSNTQYF
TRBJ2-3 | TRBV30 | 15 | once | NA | TGTGCCTGGAGTGTAGGGGTCGGCGACACAGATACGCAGTATTTT | CAWSVGVGDTDTQYF
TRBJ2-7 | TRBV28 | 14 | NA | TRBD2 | TGTGCCAGCAGTCCTAGCGGGAGGACGTATGAGCAGTACTTC | CASSPSGRTYEQYF
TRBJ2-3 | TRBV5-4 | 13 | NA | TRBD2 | TGTGCCACGGGACTAGCAGGGACAGATACGCAGTATTTT | CATGLAGTDTQYF
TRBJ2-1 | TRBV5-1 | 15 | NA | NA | TGCGCCAGCAGCTTGAGGTGGGAGTTGTACAATGAGCAGTTCTTC | CASSLRWELYNEQFF
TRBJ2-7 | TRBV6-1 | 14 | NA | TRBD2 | TGTGCCAGCAGTGAAGCGACCGGGAGGGACGAGCAGTACTTC | CASSEATGRDEQYF
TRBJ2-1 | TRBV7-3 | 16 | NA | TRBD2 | TGTGCCAGCAGCTTAATGGACCTAGCGGGAGGCCATGAGCAGTTCTTC | CASSLMDLAGGHEQFF
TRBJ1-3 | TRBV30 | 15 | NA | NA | TGTGCCTGGAGCCGGACAGACAACTCTGGAAACACCATATATTTT | CAWSRTDNSGNTIYF
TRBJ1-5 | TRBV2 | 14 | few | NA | TGTGCCGGTGGGACTGAAAGTATGGATCAGCCCCAGCATTTT | CAGGTESMDQPQHF
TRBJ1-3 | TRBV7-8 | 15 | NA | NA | TGTGCCAGCAGCTTCGGTAGTTTTGGTGGAAACACCATATATTTT | CASSFGSFGGNTIYF
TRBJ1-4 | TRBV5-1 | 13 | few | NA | TGCGCCAGCAGCTTGGAACAGCCGGAAAAACTGTTTTTT | CASSLEQPEKLFF
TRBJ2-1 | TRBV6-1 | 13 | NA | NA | TGTGCCAGCAAGGAGGGGGCCGCCGGTGAGCAGTTCTTC | CASKEGAAGEQFF
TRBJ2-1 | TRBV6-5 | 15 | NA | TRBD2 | TGTGCCAGCAGTATGACTAGCGGGACCTACAATGAGCAGTTCTTC | CASSMTSGTYNEQFF
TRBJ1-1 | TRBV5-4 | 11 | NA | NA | TGTGCCAGCACCCTGGGAGCTGAAGCTTTCTTT | CASTLGAEAFF
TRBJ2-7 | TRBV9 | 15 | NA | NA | TGTGCCAGCAGCGTAAGCTCGGAAGTGACAAGCGAGCAGTACTTC | CASSVSSEVTSEQYF
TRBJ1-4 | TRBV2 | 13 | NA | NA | TGTGCCAGCAGTCTTCTACAGGGTGAAAAACTGTTTTTT | CASSLLQGEKLFF
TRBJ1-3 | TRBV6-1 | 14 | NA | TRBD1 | TGTGCCAGCAGTCCCGACAGGGGTGGAAACACCATATATTTT | CASSPDRGGNTIYF